The clone carrying this T cell receptor (beta chain) was detected once. Generated by immunoSEQ multiplex PCR, the TCRdb table keeps only in-frame clones and is missing some. The profile shows around 2.5 million clones, over 85% of them singletons. This sample is part of a study of shared clonotypes between healthy human individuals. This CDR3 contains 15 residues. V lost 5 bases, J lost 3 bases, and 14 bases lay in between. Germline V gives CDR1 MDHEN, CDR2 SYDVKM. This chain uses TRBV28 with TRBJ1-5; the D gene is possibly TRBD1 (5 bases). The TCR originated in a man aged 18 to 35 in good health. Some clones in this sample may be carry-over from other donors' samples. The sequencing input was naive CD4+ T cells from PBMCs. Documented subset: CD45RA+ positively selected. CDR3 sequence (DNA): TGTGCCAGCAGTCTGCAGGGAGGGTACAATCAGCCCCAGCATTTT. Protein product: CASSLQGGYNQPQHF.